These T cell receptor beta chains were read from a single sample in a study of human T cells and chemical hapten exposure. TCRdb analysed the RACE reads with MiXCR anew, one entry per CDR3 protein. The top ten clones hold over 6.5% of a sample with roughly 200,000 distinct CDR3 sequences, 20% to 25% of them seen once. The material sequenced was whole blood, taken in connection with sensitization to the hapten diphenylcyclopropenone (DPC). These receptors came from a woman aged 50 to 60 with alopecia areata. Some clones in this sample may be carry-over from other donors' samples. The CDR3 runs from the conserved cysteine through the conserved F or W. Fields, in order: D gene, J gene, V gene, clone size, CDR3 protein, CDR3 DNA. A D gene is named only where the DNA matches it firmly. Not every row has a clone size; where given, it reads once, few, many or a size class.

D: TRBD2
J: TRBJ2-1
V: TRBV5-1
size: -
CDR3: CASSFSGGRARDEQFF
DNA: TGCGCCAGCAGCTTTTCGGGCGGGAGGGCCAGGGATGAGCAGTTCTTC

D: TRBD2
J: TRBJ2-7
V: TRBV29-1
size: -
CDR3: CSVTGLAEHYEQYF
DNA: TGCAGCGTGACGGGACTAGCGGAACACTACGAGCAGTACTTC

D: TRBD1
J: TRBJ2-7
V: TRBV5-1
size: few
CDR3: CASSLGQGGGEQYF
DNA: TGCGCCAGCAGCTTGGGACAGGGTGGCGGCGAGCAGTACTTC

D: -
J: TRBJ1-1
V: TRBV7-8
size: -
CDR3: CASSLVPDRWGEAFF
DNA: TGTGCCAGCAGCTTAGTCCCCGACAGGTGGGGTGAAGCTTTCTTT

D: -
J: TRBJ1-2
V: TRBV20-1
size: -
CDR3: CSARDHMKTPLYGYTF
DNA: TGCAGTGCTAGAGATCATATGAAAACCCCCCTCTATGGCTACACCTTC

D: -
J: TRBJ1-2
V: TRBV29-1
size: few
CDR3: CSVGFRHPNYGYTF
DNA: TGCAGCGTTGGGTTTAGGCACCCTAACTATGGCTACACCTTC

D: -
J: TRBJ2-3
V: TRBV5-1
size: many
CDR3: CASSLRVTSTDTQYF
DNA: TGCGCCAGCAGCTTGCGGGTAACTAGCACAGATACGCAGTATTTT

D: -
J: TRBJ1-2
V: TRBV29-1
size: -
CDR3: CSAPEPMVNYGYTF
DNA: TGCAGCGCCCCTGAGCCTATGGTGAACTATGGCTACACCTTC

D: TRBD2
J: TRBJ2-1
V: TRBV4-2
size: -
CDR3: CASSQNLPGTKNEQFF
DNA: TGTGCCAGCAGCCAAAACCTCCCCGGGACTAAAAATGAGCAGTTCTTC

D: -
J: TRBJ2-7
V: TRBV29-1
size: few
CDR3: CSVEGQRYEQYF
DNA: TGCAGCGTTGAGGGACAACGCTACGAGCAGTACTTC

D: -
J: TRBJ1-6
V: TRBV12-3/TRBV12-4
size: -
CDR3: CASSFWTDNSPLHF
DNA: TGTGCCAGCAGTTTTTGGACAGATAATTCACCCCTCCACTTT

D: TRBD1
J: TRBJ1-1
V: TRBV29-1
size: many
CDR3: CSVEDQQGAFF
DNA: TGCAGCGTTGAAGATCAACAGGGGGCTTTCTTT

D: TRBD1
J: TRBJ1-6
V: TRBV18
size: -
CDR3: CASSPGTENSPLHF
DNA: TGTGCCAGCTCACCCGGGACAGAGAATTCACCCCTCCACTTT

D: -
J: TRBJ2-3
V: TRBV20-1
size: few
CDR3: CSSHERQVLAQYF
DNA: TGCAGCTCCCACGAGAGACAAGTCCTGGCGCAGTATTTT

D: TRBD1
J: TRBJ2-4
V: TRBV20-1
size: -
CDR3: CSARSPGQGAAGAKNIQYF
DNA: TGCAGTGCTAGATCACCGGGACAGGGGGCGGCGGGAGCCAAAAACATTCAGTACTTC

D: TRBD2
J: TRBJ2-3
V: TRBV12-3/TRBV12-4
size: few
CDR3: CASSPWVAGSTDTQYF
DNA: TGTGCCAGCAGTCCCTGGGTAGCGGGAAGCACAGATACGCAGTATTTT